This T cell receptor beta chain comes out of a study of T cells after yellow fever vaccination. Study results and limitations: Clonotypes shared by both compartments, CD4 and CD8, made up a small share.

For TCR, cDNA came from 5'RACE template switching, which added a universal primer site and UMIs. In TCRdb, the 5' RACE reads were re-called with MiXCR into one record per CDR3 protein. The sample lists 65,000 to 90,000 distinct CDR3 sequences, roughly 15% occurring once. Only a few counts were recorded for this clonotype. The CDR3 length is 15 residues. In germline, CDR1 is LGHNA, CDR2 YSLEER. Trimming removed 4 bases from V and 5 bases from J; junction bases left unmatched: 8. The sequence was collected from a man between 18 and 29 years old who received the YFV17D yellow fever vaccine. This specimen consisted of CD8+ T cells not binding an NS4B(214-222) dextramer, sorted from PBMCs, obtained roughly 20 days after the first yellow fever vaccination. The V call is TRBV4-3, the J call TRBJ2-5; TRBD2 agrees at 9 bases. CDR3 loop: CASSPGLASTETQYF. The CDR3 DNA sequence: TGCGCCAGCAGCCCAGGACTAGCGAGTACGGAGACCCAGTACTTC.